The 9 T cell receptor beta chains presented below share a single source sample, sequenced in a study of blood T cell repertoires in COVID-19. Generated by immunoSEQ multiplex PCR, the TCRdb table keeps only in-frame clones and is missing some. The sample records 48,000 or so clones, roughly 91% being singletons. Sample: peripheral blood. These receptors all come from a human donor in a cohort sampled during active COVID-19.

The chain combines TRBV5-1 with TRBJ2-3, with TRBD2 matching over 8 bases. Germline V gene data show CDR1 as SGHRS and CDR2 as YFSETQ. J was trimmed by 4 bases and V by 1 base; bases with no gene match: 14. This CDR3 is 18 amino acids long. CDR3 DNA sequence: TGCGCCAGCAGCTTGCTATCTTCGGGAGGGTCTCCTGCAGATACGCAGTATTTT. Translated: CASSLLSSGGSPADTQYF.

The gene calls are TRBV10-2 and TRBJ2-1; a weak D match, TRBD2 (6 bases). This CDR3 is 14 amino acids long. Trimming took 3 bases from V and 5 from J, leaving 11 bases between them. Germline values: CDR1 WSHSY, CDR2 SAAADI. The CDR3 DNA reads TGCGCCAGCAGTGATTCACTAGCCAACAATGAGCAGTTCTTC. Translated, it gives CASSDSLANNEQFF.

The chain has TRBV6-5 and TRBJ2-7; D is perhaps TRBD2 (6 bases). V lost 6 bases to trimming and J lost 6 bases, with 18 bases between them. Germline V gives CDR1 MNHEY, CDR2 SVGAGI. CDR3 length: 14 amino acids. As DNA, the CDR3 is TGTGCCAGCAGCCCGACTAGTTCCGGCCTCGAGCAGTACTTC. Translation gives CASSPTSSGLEQYF.

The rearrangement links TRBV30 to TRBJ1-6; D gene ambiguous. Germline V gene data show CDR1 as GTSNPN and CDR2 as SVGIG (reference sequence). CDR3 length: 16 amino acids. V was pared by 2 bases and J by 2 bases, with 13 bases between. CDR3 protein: CAWSLPGPPYNSPLHF. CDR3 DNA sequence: TGTGCCTGGAGTCTCCCGGGTCCCCCCTATAATTCACCCCTCCACTTT.

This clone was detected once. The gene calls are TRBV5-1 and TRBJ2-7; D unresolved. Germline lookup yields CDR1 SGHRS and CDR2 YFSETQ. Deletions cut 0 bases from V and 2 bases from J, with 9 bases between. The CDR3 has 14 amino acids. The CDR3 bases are TGCGCCAGCAGCTTGGTCAGTGATACCTACGAGCAGTACTTC. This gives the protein CASSLVSDTYEQYF.

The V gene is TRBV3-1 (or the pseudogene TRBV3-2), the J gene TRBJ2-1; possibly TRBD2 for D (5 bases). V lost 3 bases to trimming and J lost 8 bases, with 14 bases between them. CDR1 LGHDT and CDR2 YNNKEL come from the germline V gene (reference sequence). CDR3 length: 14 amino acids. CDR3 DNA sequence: TGTGCCAGCAGCCAGGGGTGGGGAGCTGATGAGCAGTTCTTC. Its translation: CASSQGWGADEQFF.

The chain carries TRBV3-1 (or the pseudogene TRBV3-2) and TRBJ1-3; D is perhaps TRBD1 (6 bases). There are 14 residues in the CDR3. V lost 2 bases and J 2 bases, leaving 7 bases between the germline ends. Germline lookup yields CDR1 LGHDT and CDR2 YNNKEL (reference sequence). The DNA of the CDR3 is TGTGCCAGCAGCCAAACAGGGACTGGAAACACCATATATTTT. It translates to CASSQTGTGNTIYF.

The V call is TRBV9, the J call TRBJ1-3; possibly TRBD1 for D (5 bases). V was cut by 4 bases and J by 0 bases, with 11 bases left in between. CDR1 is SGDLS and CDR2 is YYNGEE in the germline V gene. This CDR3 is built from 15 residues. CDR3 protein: CASSSGGDSGNTIYF. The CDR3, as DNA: TGTGCCAGCAGCTCCGGGGGAGACTCTGGAAACACCATATATTTT. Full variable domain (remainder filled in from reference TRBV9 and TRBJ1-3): DSGVTQTPKHLITATGQRVTLRCSPRSGDLSVYWYQQSLDQGLQFLIQYYNGEERAKGNILERFSAQQFPDLHSELNLSSLELGDSALYFCASSSGGDSGNTIYFGEGSWLTVV.

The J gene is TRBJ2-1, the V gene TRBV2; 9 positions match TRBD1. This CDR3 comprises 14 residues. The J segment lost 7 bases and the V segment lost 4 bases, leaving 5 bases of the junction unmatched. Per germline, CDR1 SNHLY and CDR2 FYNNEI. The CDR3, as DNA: TGTGCCAGCAGTGTACAGGGGGCGCAAAATGAGCAGTTCTTC. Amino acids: CASSVQGAQNEQFF.